A single sample is the source of the 21 T cell receptor beta chains below, sequenced in a study of T cell changes during pregnancy in multiple sclerosis. This table comes from immunoSEQ multiplex PCR, and its TCRdb copy is limited to in-frame clones, with some not included. The table includes tens of thousands of clones, 91% detected once. Sample: peripheral blood, taken in the first trimester of pregnancy. These receptors all come from a female donor in good health, enrolled as a control in a pregnancy study.

The chain joins TRBV9 to TRBJ2-3; TRBD2 matches 8 bases. Looked up from germline, CDR1 is SGDLS and CDR2 is YYNGEE. Trimming removed 4 bases from V and 0 bases from J; junction bases left unmatched: 4. This CDR3 is built from 15 residues. The CDR3 DNA is TGTGCCAGCAGCCCCGGGGGGGGGAGCACAGATACGCAGTATTTT. Its translation is CASSPGGGSTDTQYF.

The rearrangement joins TRBV4-3 to TRBJ1-2; 9 positions match TRBD1. The CDR3 covers 16 residues. V shed 3 bases and J 7 bases; nucleotides not matched to a gene: 12. CDR1 and CDR2 (germline): LGHNA, YSLEER. CDR3 residues: CASSQLPGQGFSGYTF. DNA for the CDR3: TGCGCCAGCAGCCAGCTTCCGGGACAGGGATTCTCTGGCTACACCTTC.

The chain links TRBV29-1 to TRBJ2-7, with 8 bases lining up with TRBD1. Germline V lookup: CDR1 SQVTM, CDR2 ANQGSEA. CDR3 length equals 15 residues. V lost 7 bases, J lost 1 base, and 12 bases stayed unmatched. CDR3 amino acids: CSANFRGLPSYEQYF. DNA of the CDR3: TGCAGCGCGAATTTCAGGGGGCTACCTTCCTACGAGCAGTACTTC.

This chain connects TRBV7-6 to TRBJ2-3; 14 bases align to TRBD2. The germline V gene has CDR1 SGHVS and CDR2 FNYEAQ. The length of the CDR3 is 20 residues. Losses at the gene ends were 2 bases for V and 6 bases for J; bases not matched to a gene: 16. CDR3 sequence: CASSLRSLPKTSGGADTQYF. In DNA, the CDR3 is TGTGCCAGCAGCTTAAGGAGCCTGCCGAAGACTAGCGGGGGGGCTGATACGCAGTATTTT.

The rearrangement joins TRBV28 to TRBJ2-7; the D gene is possibly TRBD2 (6 bases). The CDR3 covers 13 residues. Trimming shortened V by 7 bases and J by 2 bases, and 12 bases separated the two germline ends. Germline CDR1 and CDR2: MDHEN and SYDVKM. The CDR3 DNA follows: TGTGCCAGCAACCTGGGGGGTGCCTACGAGCAGTACTTC. Translation: CASNLGGAYEQYF.

The genes are TRBV2 and TRBJ1-5, with D uncertain. V lost 4 bases, J lost 9 bases, and 10 bases lay in between. This CDR3 comprises 12 residues. CDR1 and CDR2 from the germline V gene are SNHLY and FYNNEI. This CDR3 reads CASSAGRGPQHF. The CDR3 DNA sequence: TGTGCCAGCAGTGCGGGTCGAGGGCCCCAGCATTTT.

J is TRBJ1-3 and V is TRBV15; 8 bases fit TRBD1. Germline CDR1 and CDR2: LNHNV and YYDKDF (reference sequence). The V and J ends lost 0 bases and 4 bases, in that order; junction bases with no gene match: 5. This CDR3 spans 16 amino acids. CDR3 residues: CATSRDRGTGGNTIYF. Written as DNA, the CDR3 is TGTGCCACCAGCAGAGATAGAGGGACAGGAGGAAACACCATATATTTT. Drawing the rest from reference TRBV15 and TRBJ1-3, the complete variable domain is DAMVIQNPRYQVTQFGKPVTLSCSQTLNHNVMYWYQQKSSQAPKLLFHYYDKDFNNEADTPDNFQSRRPNTSFCFLDIRSPGLGDTAMYLCATSRDRGTGGNTIYFGEGSWLTVV.

The chain combines TRBV7-2 with TRBJ1-2, with D maybe TRBD1 (5 bases). Germline loops: CDR1 SGHTA, CDR2 FQGNSA. This CDR3 has 15 amino acids. Trimming took 6 bases from V and 4 from J, leaving 18 bases between them. As DNA, the CDR3 is TGTGCCAGCAGACCCGCCGGGGGGACCGGCTATGGCTACACCTTC. This encodes CASRPAGGTGYGYTF.

V gene TRBV4-3 combines with J gene TRBJ1-1, with 10 bases that match TRBD1. The CDR3 has 18 amino acids. The V gene end was trimmed by 3 bases and the J gene end by 2 bases; junction bases not matched to a gene: 12. CDR1 is LGHNA and CDR2 is YSLEER in the germline V gene. The CDR3 region is CASSQSTGTGAFNTEAFF. CDR3 DNA sequence: TGCGCCAGCAGCCAGAGCACCGGGACAGGGGCCTTTAACACTGAAGCTTTCTTT.

The gene calls are TRBV18 and TRBJ2-4; 10 bases fit TRBD1. Germline V gene sequence: CDR1 KGHSH, CDR2 LQKENI. After removal of 2 bases from V and 2 bases from J, the junction contained 3 bases not matched to a gene. The CDR3 is made up of 16 amino acids. CDR3 sequence reads: CASSPWGQGTKNIQYF. The DNA of the CDR3 is TGTGCCAGCTCACCATGGGGACAGGGGACCAAAAACATTCAGTACTTC.

The rearrangement joins TRBV12-5 to TRBJ1-6, with D perhaps TRBD1 (6 bases). Trimming left V 5 bases short and J 8 bases short, with 13 bases between. CDR1 is LGHNT, CDR2 FRNRAP, per germline. The CDR3 is made up of 14 amino acids. CDR3 protein: CASGRDIADSPLHF. CDR3 sequence (DNA): TGTGCTAGTGGTCGGGACATTGCCGATTCACCCCTCCACTTT.

The genes are TRBV27 and TRBJ1-2; D is undetermined. The CDR3 loop spans 16 amino acids. Between the trimmed V and J ends, which lost 5 bases and 2 bases, there was a span of 18 bases. Germline values: CDR1 MNHEY, CDR2 SMNVEV (reference sequence). The CDR3 spells CASSGRTGFGNYGYTF. The CDR3 DNA reads as TGTGCCAGCAGTGGGAGGACGGGTTTTGGAAACTATGGCTACACCTTC.

V and J are TRBV7-2 and TRBJ1-3, with 9 positions matching TRBD1. With V trimmed by 2 bases and J by 6 bases, 5 bases remained unmatched. This CDR3 region has 15 residues. Germline CDR1 and CDR2: SGHTA and FQGNSA. In nucleotides, the CDR3 is TGTGCCAGCAGCTTAAGGGGACAGGGATTAAACACCATATATTTT. Protein sequence: CASSLRGQGLNTIYF.

This clone was picked up one time. This chain joins TRBV6-5 and TRBJ2-7; no clear D gene. In germline, CDR1 is MNHEY, CDR2 SVGAGI. Trimming pared 6 bases from V and 7 bases from J, leaving 19 bases between. This CDR3 has 14 amino acids. CDR3 sequence: CASSTFGSEREQYF. The CDR3 DNA is TGTGCCAGCAGCACGTTTGGTTCGGAGAGGGAGCAGTACTTC.

This chain joins TRBV28 and TRBJ1-2; 9 bases agree with TRBD1. This CDR3 has 13 residues. Trimming removed 6 bases from V and 5 bases from J; junction bases left unmatched: 4. Germline V gene sequence: CDR1 MDHEN, CDR2 SYDVKM. CDR3 sequence: CASRNGQGYGYTF. The CDR3, as DNA: TGTGCCAGCAGAAACGGACAGGGGTATGGCTACACCTTC.

This sequence joins TRBV29-1 and TRBJ2-3, with 7 positions matching TRBD2. Germline V gene sequence: CDR1 SQVTM, CDR2 ANQGSEA. The V segment lost 7 bases and the J segment 0 bases; nucleotides outside the gene matches: 10. The CDR3 runs 15 residues. DNA for the CDR3: TGCAGCGCTGTACGACTAGCCCTTAGCACAGATACGCAGTATTTT. Translating it yields CSAVRLALSTDTQYF.

The table lists this clone with a count of one. CDR3 loop: CATSSGEGLLSNQPQHF. DNA for the CDR3: TGTGCCACCAGCTCCGGGGAGGGGCTTTTAAGCAATCAGCCCCAGCATTTT. V gene TRBV15 combines with J gene TRBJ1-5, with D maybe TRBD1 (5 bases). V was clipped by 5 bases and J by 1 base, with 18 bases between them. CDR1 is LNHNV and CDR2 is YYDKDF in the germline V gene (reference sequence). The CDR3 spans 17 residues.

The chain has TRBV11-2 and TRBJ1-6, with 8 bases that match TRBD1. V was clipped by 5 bases and J by 0 bases; unmatched bases: 9. Germline CDR1 is SGHAT and CDR2 is FQNNGV. The CDR3 has 18 amino acids. The CDR3 reads CASSPRQGAGSYNSPLHF. As DNA, the CDR3 is TGTGCCAGCAGCCCCCGGCAGGGGGCCGGCTCCTATAATTCACCCCTCCACTTT.

V gene TRBV5-1 combines with J gene TRBJ1-4; unclear D gene. Between the trimmed V and J ends, which lost 3 bases and 4 bases, there was a span of 10 bases. Germline V gene lookup returns CDR1 SGHRS and CDR2 YFSETQ. There are 14 residues in the CDR3. The CDR3 coding sequence is TGCGCCAGCAGCTCGGTGACGGGTAATGAAAAACTGTTTTTT. The encoded protein is CASSSVTGNEKLFF.

This chain connects TRBV7-2 to TRBJ1-1, with 7 positions matching TRBD1. The V gene's germline CDR1 is SGHTA and CDR2 FQGNSA. The CDR3 sequence is 15 residues long. The J segment lost 6 bases and the V segment lost 4 bases, leaving 11 bases of the junction unmatched. CDR3 sequence: CASSSNPGQSPEAFF. In DNA form, the CDR3 reads TGTGCCAGCAGCTCGAATCCGGGACAGTCGCCTGAAGCTTTCTTT.

The chain carries TRBV27 and TRBJ2-1, with D possibly TRBD2 on 6 matching bases. The V end was cut by 6 bases, the J end by 2 bases, with 14 bases between. The CDR3 is made up of 15 amino acids. The germline CDR1 and CDR2 sequences are MNHEY and SMNVEV (reference sequence). The CDR3 coding sequence is TGTGCCAGCAGGTTAGGGACTCCTCCCTACAATGAGCAGTTCTTC. Protein product: CASRLGTPPYNEQFF.